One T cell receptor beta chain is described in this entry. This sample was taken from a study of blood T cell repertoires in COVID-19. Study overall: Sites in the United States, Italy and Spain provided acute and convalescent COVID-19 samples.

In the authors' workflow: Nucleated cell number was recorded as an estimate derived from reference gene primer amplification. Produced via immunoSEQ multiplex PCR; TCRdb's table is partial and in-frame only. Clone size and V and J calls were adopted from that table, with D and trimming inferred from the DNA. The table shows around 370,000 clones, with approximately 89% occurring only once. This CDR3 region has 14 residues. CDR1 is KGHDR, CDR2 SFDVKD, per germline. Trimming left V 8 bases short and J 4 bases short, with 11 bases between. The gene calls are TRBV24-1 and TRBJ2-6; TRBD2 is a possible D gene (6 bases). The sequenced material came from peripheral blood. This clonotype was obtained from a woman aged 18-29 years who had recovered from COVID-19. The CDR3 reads CATIPGAGANVLTF. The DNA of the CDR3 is TGTGCCACCATCCCGGGAGCGGGGGCCAACGTCCTGACTTTC.